This T cell receptor beta chain was documented in a study of blood T cell repertoires in COVID-19. Study at large: Acute and convalescent COVID-19 samples came from the United States, Italy and Spain.

The length of the CDR3 is 14 residues. V was pared by 10 bases and J by 0 bases, with 10 bases between. Germline V CDR1 and CDR2: MNHEY, SVGAGI. In the original workflow: Cell counts per sample came from amplifying reference gene primers. Here immunoSEQ multiplex PCR was the method, and the copy in TCRdb shows in-frame clones only, minus some. Clonal size and the V and J genes are those of that table, whereas D and trimming came from the DNA. The sample has over 200,000 clones; around 86% are singletons. The chain has TRBV6-5 and TRBJ2-6; D remains unclear. The source of this sequence is a human donor in a cohort sampled during active COVID-19. Sequencing used peripheral blood. The CDR3 DNA reads TGTGCCACCACGCAGGTCTCTGGGGCCAACGTCCTGACTTTC. Encoded protein: CATTQVSGANVLTF.